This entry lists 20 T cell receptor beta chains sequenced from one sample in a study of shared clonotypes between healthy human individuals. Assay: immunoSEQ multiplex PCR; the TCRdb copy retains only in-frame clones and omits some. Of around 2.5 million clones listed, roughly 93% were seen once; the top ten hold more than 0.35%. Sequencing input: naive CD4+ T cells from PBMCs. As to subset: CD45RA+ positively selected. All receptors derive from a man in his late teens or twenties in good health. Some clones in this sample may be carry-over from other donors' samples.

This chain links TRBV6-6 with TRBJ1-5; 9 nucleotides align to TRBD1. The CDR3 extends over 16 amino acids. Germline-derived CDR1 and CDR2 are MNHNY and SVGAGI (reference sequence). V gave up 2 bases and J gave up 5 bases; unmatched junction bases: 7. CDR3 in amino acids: CASSYNPGQGYQPQHF. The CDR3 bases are TGTGCCAGCAGTTACAACCCGGGACAGGGCTATCAGCCCCAGCATTTT.

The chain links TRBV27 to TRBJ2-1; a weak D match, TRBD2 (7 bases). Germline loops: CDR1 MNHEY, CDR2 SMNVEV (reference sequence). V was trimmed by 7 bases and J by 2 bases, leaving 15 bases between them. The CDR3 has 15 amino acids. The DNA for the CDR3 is TGTGCCAGCAAGAAAGGGGGAGGGACCTACAATGAGCAGTTCTTC. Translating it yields CASKKGGGTYNEQFF.

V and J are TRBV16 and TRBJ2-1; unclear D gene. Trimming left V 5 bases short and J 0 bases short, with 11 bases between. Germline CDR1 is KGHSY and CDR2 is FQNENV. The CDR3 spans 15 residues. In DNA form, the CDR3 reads TGTGCCAGCAGCTTAACACAACACTCCTACAATGAGCAGTTCTTC. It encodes CASSLTQHSYNEQFF. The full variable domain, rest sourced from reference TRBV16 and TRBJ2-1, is GEEVAQTPKHLVRGEGQKAKLYCAPIKGHSYVFWYQQVLKNEFKFLISFQNENVFDETGMPKERFSAKCLPNSPCSLEIQATKLEDSAVYFCASSLTQHSYNEQFFGPGTRLTVL.

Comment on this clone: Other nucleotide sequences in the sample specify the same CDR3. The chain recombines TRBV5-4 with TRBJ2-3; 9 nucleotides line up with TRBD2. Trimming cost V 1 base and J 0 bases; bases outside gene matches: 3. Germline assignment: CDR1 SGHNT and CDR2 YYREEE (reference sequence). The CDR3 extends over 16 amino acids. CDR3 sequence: CASSLRLAESTDTQYF. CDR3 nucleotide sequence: TGTGCCAGCAGCTTGCGACTAGCGGAGAGCACAGATACGCAGTATTTT.

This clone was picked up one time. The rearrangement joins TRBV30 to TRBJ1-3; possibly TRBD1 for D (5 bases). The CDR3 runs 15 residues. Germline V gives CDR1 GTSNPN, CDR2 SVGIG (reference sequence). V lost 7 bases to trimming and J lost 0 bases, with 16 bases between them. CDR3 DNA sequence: TGTGCCTCCTCCGGGACGTGGGGCTCTGGAAACACCATATATTTT. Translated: CASSGTWGSGNTIYF.

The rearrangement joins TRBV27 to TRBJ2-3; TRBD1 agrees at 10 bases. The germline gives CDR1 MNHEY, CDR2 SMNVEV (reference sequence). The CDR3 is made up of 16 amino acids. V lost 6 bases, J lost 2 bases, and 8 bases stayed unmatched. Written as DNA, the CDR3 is TGTGCCAGCAGGCCTCGGACAGGGGGGTACACAGATACGCAGTATTTT. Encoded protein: CASRPRTGGYTDTQYF.

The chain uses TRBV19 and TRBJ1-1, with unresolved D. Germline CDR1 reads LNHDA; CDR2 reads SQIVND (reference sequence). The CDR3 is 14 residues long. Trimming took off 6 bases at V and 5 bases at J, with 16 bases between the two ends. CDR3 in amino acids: CASSYLRGQTEAFF. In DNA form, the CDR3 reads TGTGCCAGTAGCTATTTGAGAGGGCAGACTGAAGCTTTCTTT.

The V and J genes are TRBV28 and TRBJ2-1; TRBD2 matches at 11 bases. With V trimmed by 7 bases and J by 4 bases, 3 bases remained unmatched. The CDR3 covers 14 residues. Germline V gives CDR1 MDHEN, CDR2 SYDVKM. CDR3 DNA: TGTGCCAGCAAGGGGACTAGCGGATACAATGAGCAGTTCTTC. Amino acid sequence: CASKGTSGYNEQFF. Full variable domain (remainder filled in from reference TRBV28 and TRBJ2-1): DVKVTQSSRYLVKRTGEKVFLECVQDMDHENMFWYRQDPGLGLRLIYFSYDVKMKEKGDIPEGYSVSREKKERFSLILESASTNQTSMYLCASKGTSGYNEQFFGPGTRLTVL.

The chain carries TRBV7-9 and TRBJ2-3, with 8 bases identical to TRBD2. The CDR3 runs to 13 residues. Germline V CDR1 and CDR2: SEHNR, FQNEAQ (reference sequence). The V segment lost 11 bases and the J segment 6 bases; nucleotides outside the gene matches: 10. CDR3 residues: CADSPGGTDTQYF. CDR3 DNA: TGTGCCGATTCGCCGGGAGGGACGGATACGCAGTATTTT.

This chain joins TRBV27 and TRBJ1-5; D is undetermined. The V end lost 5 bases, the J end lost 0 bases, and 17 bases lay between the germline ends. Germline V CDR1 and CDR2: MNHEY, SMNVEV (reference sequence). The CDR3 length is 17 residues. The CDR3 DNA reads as TGTGCCAGCAGTCCCTCTAGGATTTTCCTTAGCAATCAGCCCCAGCATTTT. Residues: CASSPSRIFLSNQPQHF.

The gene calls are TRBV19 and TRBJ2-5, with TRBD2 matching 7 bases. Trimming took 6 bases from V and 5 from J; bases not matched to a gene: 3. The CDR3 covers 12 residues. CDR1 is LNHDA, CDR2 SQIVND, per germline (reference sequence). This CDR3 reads CASRTGRETQYF. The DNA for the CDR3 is TGTGCCAGTAGGACCGGGAGGGAGACCCAGTACTTC.

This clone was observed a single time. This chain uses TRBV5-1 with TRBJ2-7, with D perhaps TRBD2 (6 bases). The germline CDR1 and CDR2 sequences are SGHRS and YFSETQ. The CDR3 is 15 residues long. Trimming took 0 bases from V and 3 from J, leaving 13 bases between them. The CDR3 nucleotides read TGCGCCAGCAGCTTGGCGACCGGGAGTGTCTACGAGCAGTACTTC. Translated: CASSLATGSVYEQYF.

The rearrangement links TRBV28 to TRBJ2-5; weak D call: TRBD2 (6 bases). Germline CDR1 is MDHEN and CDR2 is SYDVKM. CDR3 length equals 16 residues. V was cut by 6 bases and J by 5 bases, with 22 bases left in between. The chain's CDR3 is CASSTSGTSWGETQYF. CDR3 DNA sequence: TGTGCCAGCAGCACCTCGGGAACTAGCTGGGGGGAGACCCAGTACTTC.

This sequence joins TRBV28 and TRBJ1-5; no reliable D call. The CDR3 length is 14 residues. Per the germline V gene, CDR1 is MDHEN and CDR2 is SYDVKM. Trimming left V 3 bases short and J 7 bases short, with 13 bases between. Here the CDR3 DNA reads TGTGCCAGCAGTTTTGTTACAGTGAACCAGCCCCAGCATTTT. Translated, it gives CASSFVTVNQPQHF.

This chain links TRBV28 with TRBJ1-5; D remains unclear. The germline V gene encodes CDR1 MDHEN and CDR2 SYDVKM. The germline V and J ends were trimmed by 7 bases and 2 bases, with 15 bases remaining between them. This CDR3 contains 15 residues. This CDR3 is CASIIAGVRNQPQHF. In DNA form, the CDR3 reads TGTGCCAGCATTATCGCCGGGGTACGCAATCAGCCCCAGCATTTT.

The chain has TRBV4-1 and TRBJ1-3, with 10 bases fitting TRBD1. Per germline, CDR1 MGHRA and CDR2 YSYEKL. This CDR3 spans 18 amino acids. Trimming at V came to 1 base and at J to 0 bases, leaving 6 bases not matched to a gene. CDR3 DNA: TGCGCCAGCAGCCAAGGGGGCGGGACAGGGGACTCTGGAAACACCATATATTTT. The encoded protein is CASSQGGGTGDSGNTIYF.

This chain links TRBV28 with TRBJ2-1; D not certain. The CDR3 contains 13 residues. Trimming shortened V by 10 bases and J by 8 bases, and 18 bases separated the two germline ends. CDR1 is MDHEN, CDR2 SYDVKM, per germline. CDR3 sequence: CAILNGVFDEQFF. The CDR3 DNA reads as TGTGCCATCCTAAATGGGGTTTTTGATGAGCAGTTCTTC.

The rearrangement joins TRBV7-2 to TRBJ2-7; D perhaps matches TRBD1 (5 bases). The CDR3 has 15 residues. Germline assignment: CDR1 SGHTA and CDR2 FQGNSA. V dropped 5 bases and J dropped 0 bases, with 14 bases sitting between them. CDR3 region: CASSRRQTYSYEQYF. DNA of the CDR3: TGTGCCAGCAGCCGTCGACAGACATACTCCTACGAGCAGTACTTC.

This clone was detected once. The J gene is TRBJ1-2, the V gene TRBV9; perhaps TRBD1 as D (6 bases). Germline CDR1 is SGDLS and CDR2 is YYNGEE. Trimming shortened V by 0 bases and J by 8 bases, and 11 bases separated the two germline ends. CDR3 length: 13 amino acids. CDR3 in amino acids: CASSVVQGTGYTF. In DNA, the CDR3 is TGTGCCAGCAGCGTAGTGCAGGGGACGGGCTACACCTTC.

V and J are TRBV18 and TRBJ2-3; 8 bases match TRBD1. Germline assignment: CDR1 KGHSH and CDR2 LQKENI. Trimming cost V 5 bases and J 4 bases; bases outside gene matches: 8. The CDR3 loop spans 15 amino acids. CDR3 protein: CASSSGQGGADTQYF. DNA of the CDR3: TGTGCCAGCTCATCTGGACAGGGTGGGGCAGATACGCAGTATTTT.